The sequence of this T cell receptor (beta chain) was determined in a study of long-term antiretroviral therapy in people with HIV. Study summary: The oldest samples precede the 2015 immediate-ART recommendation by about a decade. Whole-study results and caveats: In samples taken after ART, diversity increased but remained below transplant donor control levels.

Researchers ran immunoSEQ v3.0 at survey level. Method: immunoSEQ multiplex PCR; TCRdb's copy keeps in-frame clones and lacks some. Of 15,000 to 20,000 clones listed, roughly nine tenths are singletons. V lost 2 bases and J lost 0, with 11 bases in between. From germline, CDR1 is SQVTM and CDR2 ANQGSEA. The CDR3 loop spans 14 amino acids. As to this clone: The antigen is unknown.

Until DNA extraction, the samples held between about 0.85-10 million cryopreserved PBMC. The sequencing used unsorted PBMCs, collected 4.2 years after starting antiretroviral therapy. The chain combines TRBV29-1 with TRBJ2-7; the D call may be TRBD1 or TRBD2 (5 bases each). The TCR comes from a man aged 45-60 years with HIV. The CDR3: CSVELREPSYEQYF. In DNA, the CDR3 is TGCAGCGTTGAACTCAGGGAGCCCTCCTACGAGCAGTACTTC.